The 25 T cell receptor beta chains below were found in one sample sequenced in a study of blood T cells in healthy people across ages. A J-beta primer mix and a sample-barcoded 5' primer were used in a second PCR of roughly 7 to 12 cycles. From the 5' RACE reads, TCRdb called clonotypes with MiXCR, one entry per CDR3 protein. The sample contains about 640,000 distinct CDR3 sequences, 45% to 65% of which appear only once. The sequencing input was blood. These receptors were taken from a man between 60 and 70 years old in good health.

This clonotype was observed a few times. The CDR3 loop reads CASSPGDAGQETQYF. Here the CDR3 DNA reads TGTGCCAGCAGCCCGGGGGACGCGGGCCAAGAGACCCAGTACTTC. This chain joins TRBV4-2 and TRBJ2-5; tentatively, D is TRBD2 (6 bases). V dropped 4 bases and J dropped 1 base, with 13 bases sitting between them. The CDR3 has 15 residues. The V gene's germline CDR1 is LGHNA and CDR2 YNFKEQ.

Many counts were recorded for this clonotype. This chain uses TRBV12-3 or TRBV12-4 with TRBJ2-7; D call uncertain. V was pared by 2 bases and J by 9 bases, with 11 bases between. This CDR3 contains 12 residues. This CDR3 is CASSLSPTVQYF. The CDR3 region has the DNA TGTGCCAGCAGTTTATCCCCTACTGTGCAGTACTTC.

The chain uses TRBV7-8 and TRBJ2-5, with D unresolved. The CDR3 has 13 residues. Germline V gene lookup returns CDR1 SGHVS and CDR2 FQNEAQ. V lost 4 bases, J lost 0 bases, and 6 bases lay in between. This chain's CDR3 is CASSSAYQETQYF. The DNA for the CDR3 is TGTGCCAGCAGCTCCGCGTACCAAGAGACCCAGTACTTC.

This clonotype was found once. V usage is TRBV5-8 and J usage is TRBJ2-3; 11 bases are shared with TRBD2. This CDR3 has 16 residues. J was trimmed by 6 bases and V by 3 bases; bases with no gene match: 9. Germline V gene sequence: CDR1 SGHTS, CDR2 YDEGEE. The CDR3 nucleotides are TGTGCCAGCAGCTGGATTAGCGGGGGGGCCTTGGATACGCAGTATTTT. It encodes CASSWISGGALDTQYF.

This chain joins TRBV11-2 and TRBJ2-4; 9 positions match TRBD1. Germline-derived CDR1 and CDR2 are SGHAT and FQNNGV. V lost 4 bases, J lost 5 bases, and 9 bases stayed unmatched. CDR3 length equals 16 residues. CDR3 DNA: TGTGCCAGCAGCTGGGGGGGACAGGGTTTCGAAAACATTCAGTACTTC. This encodes CASSWGGQGFENIQYF.

This clonotype was picked up a small number of times. The CDR3 region has the DNA TGCGCCAGCGGGGCAGCGGGCACAGATACGCAGTATTTT. Translating gives CASGAAGTDTQYF. This chain connects TRBV10-1 to TRBJ2-3; D is perhaps TRBD1 or TRBD2 (5 bases each). The CDR3 sequence is 13 residues long. V was shortened by 8 bases and J by 1 base, with 10 bases between the two germline ends. CDR1 and CDR2 (germline): WNHNN, SYGVQD (reference sequence).

CDR3 in amino acids: CASSQSRANEKLFF. In nucleotides, the CDR3 is TGTGCCAGCAGCCAATCTCGAGCGAATGAAAAACTGTTTTTT. The V call is TRBV16, the J call TRBJ1-4, with unresolved D. Germline V lookup: CDR1 KGHSY, CDR2 FQNENV. This CDR3 has 14 residues. The V end was cut by 0 bases, the J end by 5 bases, with 7 bases between.

Turning to this clonotype: A much larger clone sits a single nucleotide away, making a read error possible. The chain combines TRBV29-1 with TRBJ2-5; D possibly corresponds to TRBD2 (5 bases). Trimming removed 7 bases from V and 0 bases from J, with 15 bases in between. CDR1 is SQVTM and CDR2 is ANQGSEA in the germline V gene. CDR3 size: 14 residues. The DNA of the CDR3 is TGCAGCGGAAGACACGGGGTTAACCAAGAGACCCAGTACTTC. This gives the protein CSGRHGVNQETQYF.

The V and J genes are TRBV24-1 and TRBJ2-7; unclear D gene. The CDR3 extends over 18 amino acids. V lost 2 bases and J lost 2, with 21 bases in between. Germline V gene sequence: CDR1 KGHDR, CDR2 SFDVKD. The CDR3: CATSDSPRAVSSTYEQYF. The CDR3 DNA reads as TGTGCCACCAGTGATTCGCCTCGGGCAGTTTCCTCAACCTACGAGCAGTACTTC.

There are a few counts of this clonotype. J is TRBJ2-7 and V is TRBV10-3, with D tentatively TRBD1 (5 bases). This CDR3 is built from 13 residues. V lost 10 bases to trimming and J lost 2 bases, with 15 bases between them. Germline CDR1 and CDR2: ENHRY and SYGVKD. CDR3 sequence reads: CATGGAAPYEQYF. CDR3 DNA sequence: TGTGCCACCGGTGGGGCAGCCCCCTACGAGCAGTACTTC.

A remark on this clonotype: It may be a read error: a sequence one base away is much more abundant. The chain links TRBV29-1 to TRBJ2-5; 7 bases are shared with TRBD1. The CDR3 is 14 residues long. J gave up 5 bases and V 3 bases, and 9 bases lay outside the gene matches. Germline assignment: CDR1 SQVTM and CDR2 ANQGSEA. In DNA form, the CDR3 reads TGCAGCGTTGAGGGGACAGCTAATTCGGAGACCCAGTACTTC. Encoded protein: CSVEGTANSETQYF. Drawing the rest from reference TRBV29-1 and TRBJ2-5, the complete variable domain is SAVISQKPSRDICQRGTSLTIQCQVDSQVTMMFWYRQQPGQSLTLIATANQGSEATYESGFVIDKFPISRPNLTFSTLTVSNMSPEDSSIYLCSVEGTANSETQYFGPGTRLLVL.

This chain joins TRBV7-6 and TRBJ2-5; TRBD1 or TRBD2 may be the D gene (7 bases each). Trimming left V 1 base short and J 5 bases short, with 20 bases between. The CDR3 has 17 amino acids. CDR1 SGHVS and CDR2 FNYEAQ come from the germline V gene. CDR3 region: CASSLGSWSGGGETQYF. The DNA of the CDR3 is TGTGCCAGCAGCTTAGGATCCTGGTCAGGGGGGGGGGAGACCCAGTACTTC.

The chain combines TRBV6-2 or TRBV6-3 with TRBJ2-5; TRBD2 matches 10 bases. The CDR3 loop spans 13 amino acids. V was clipped by 8 bases and J by 7 bases; unmatched bases: 7. Germline V lookup: CDR1 MNHEY, CDR2 SVGEGT. DNA for the CDR3: TGTGCCAGCCATCCTAGCGGGGGCGGGACCCAGTACTTC. Amino acid sequence: CASHPSGGGTQYF.

This sequence joins TRBV7-2 and TRBJ2-1; 8 bases line up with TRBD2. The V and J ends lost 5 bases and 2 bases, in that order; junction bases with no gene match: 5. The CDR3 runs 15 residues. The germline V gene encodes CDR1 SGHTA and CDR2 FQGNSA. CDR3 nucleotides: TGTGCCAGCAGCATAACTAGCGGACCCTACAATGAGCAGTTCTTC. This codes for CASSITSGPYNEQFF.

J is TRBJ1-2 and V is TRBV27; 7 nucleotides align to TRBD1. CDR3 length: 13 amino acids. CDR1 is MNHEY, CDR2 SMNVEV, per germline (reference sequence). The J segment lost 6 bases and the V segment lost 3 bases, leaving 4 bases of the junction unmatched. The CDR3 coding sequence is TGTGCCAGCAGTTTTAGACAGGGAAATGGCTACACCTTC. Amino acid sequence: CASSFRQGNGYTF.

CDR3 in DNA: TGTGCCAGCAGAACCGCCCTCTACGAGCAGTACTTC. Amino acid sequence: CASRTALYEQYF. V usage is TRBV6-6 and J usage is TRBJ2-7; D not resolved. Trimming shortened V by 6 bases and J by 3 bases, and 9 bases separated the two germline ends. The CDR3 spans 12 residues. Looked up from germline, CDR1 is MNHNY and CDR2 is SVGAGI (reference sequence).

The chain's CDR3 is CASSPYPTAPLSEQYF. The CDR3 nucleotides are TGTGCCAGCAGCCCGTACCCCACAGCCCCCCTGAGCGAGCAGTACTTC. The J gene is TRBJ2-5, the V gene TRBV6-5; D uncertain. The DNA matches TRBJ2-7 better at its end, which makes the J call doubtful. CDR1 and CDR2 from the germline V gene are MNHEY and SVGAGI. The CDR3 consists of 16 residues.

The J gene is TRBJ2-1, the V gene TRBV29-1; 7 nucleotides align to TRBD1. Trimming took 6 bases from V and 3 from J; bases not matched to a gene: 5. The CDR3 extends over 13 amino acids. Germline V gives CDR1 SQVTM, CDR2 ANQGSEA. The CDR3 DNA reads as TGCAGCGTCGGACGGACAGGCTACAATGAGCAGTTCTTC. This translates into CSVGRTGYNEQFF.

V and J are TRBV27 and TRBJ1-2, with 7 bases lining up with TRBD1. V dropped 3 bases and J dropped 1; count of bases not matched to a gene: 14. Germline CDR1 reads MNHEY; CDR2 reads SMNVEV (reference sequence). This CDR3 has 18 residues. CDR3 nucleotide sequence: TGTGCCAGCAGTTTCCCGGACAGGCCATGGCCCTATAACTATGGCTACACCTTC. It is translated as CASSFPDRPWPYNYGYTF.

The chain uses TRBV9 and TRBJ2-3; 10 bases align to TRBD2. Germline CDR1 and CDR2: SGDLS and YYNGEE. V trimming: 0 bases; J trimming: 6 bases; junction bases outside the gene matches: 7. CDR3 length equals 16 residues. CDR3 sequence reads: CASSVATAGGPDTQYF. Here the CDR3 DNA reads TGTGCCAGCAGCGTAGCTACAGCGGGGGGGCCTGATACGCAGTATTTT. The whole variable domain, filled in from reference TRBV9 and TRBJ2-3, reads DSGVTQTPKHLITATGQRVTLRCSPRSGDLSVYWYQQSLDQGLQFLIQYYNGEERAKGNILERFSAQQFPDLHSELNLSSLELGDSALYFCASSVATAGGPDTQYFGPGTRLTVL.

The V gene is TRBV20-1, the J gene TRBJ1-5; 8 bases are a match to TRBD1. From germline, CDR1 is DFQATT and CDR2 SNEGSKA (reference sequence). The length of the CDR3 is 16 residues. Germline trimming cut 5 bases from V and 3 bases from J; bases unmatched to any gene: 12. CDR3 bases: TGCAGTGCTGGTCAGACAGGGGCCAGACCCAATCAGCCCCAGCATTTT. Translated, it gives CSAGQTGARPNQPQHF.

J is TRBJ1-2 and V is TRBV20-1; tentatively, D is TRBD1 (5 bases). Germline-derived CDR1 and CDR2 are DFQATT and SNEGSKA (reference sequence). The CDR3 is 13 residues long. V lost 6 bases, J lost 2 bases, and 13 bases lay in between. CDR3 bases: TGCAGTGCCCTAGACAGCCCCAACTATGGCTACACCTTC. It translates to CSALDSPNYGYTF.

A note on this clonotype: Possible read error: a much larger clone is one base away. CDR3 residues: CGSSGQGASYEQYF. CDR3 nucleotide sequence: TGTGGCAGCAGCGGACAGGGGGCCTCCTACGAGCAGTACTTC. V usage is TRBV3-1 and J usage is TRBJ2-7, with TRBD1 matching 11 bases. This CDR3 comprises 14 residues. Germline CDR1 LGHDT, CDR2 YNNKEL (reference sequence).

The rearrangement joins TRBV20-1 to TRBJ2-1, with 8 bases aligning to TRBD1. The V segment lost 6 bases and the J segment 5 bases; nucleotides outside the gene matches: 3. The germline CDR1 and CDR2 sequences are DFQATT and SNEGSKA (reference sequence). The CDR3 covers 12 residues. The CDR3 DNA is TGCAGTGCAGAGGGACAGGACAATGAGCAGTTCTTC. Translation: CSAEGQDNEQFF.

V gene TRBV6-5 combines with J gene TRBJ1-4, with TRBD1 as a possible D gene (5 bases). In germline, CDR1 is MNHEY, CDR2 SVGAGI. The CDR3 runs 16 residues. The germline V and J ends were trimmed by 7 bases and 0 bases, with 15 bases remaining between them. CDR3: CASMRTTGPTNEKLFF. In DNA form, the CDR3 reads TGTGCCAGCATGAGGACGACGGGGCCAACTAATGAAAAACTGTTTTTT.